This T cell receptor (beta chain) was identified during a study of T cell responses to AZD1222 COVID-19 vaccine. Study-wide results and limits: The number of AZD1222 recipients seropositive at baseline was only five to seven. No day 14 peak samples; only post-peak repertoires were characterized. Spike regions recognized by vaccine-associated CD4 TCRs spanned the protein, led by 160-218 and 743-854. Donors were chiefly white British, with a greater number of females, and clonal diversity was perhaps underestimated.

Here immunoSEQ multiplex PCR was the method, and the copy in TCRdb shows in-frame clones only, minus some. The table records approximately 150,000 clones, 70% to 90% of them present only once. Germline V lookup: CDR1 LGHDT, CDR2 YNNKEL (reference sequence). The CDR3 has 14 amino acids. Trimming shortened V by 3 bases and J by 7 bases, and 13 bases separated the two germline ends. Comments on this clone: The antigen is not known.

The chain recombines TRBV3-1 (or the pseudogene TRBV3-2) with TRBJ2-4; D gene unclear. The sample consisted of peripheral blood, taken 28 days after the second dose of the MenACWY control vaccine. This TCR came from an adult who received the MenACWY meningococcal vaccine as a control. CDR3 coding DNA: TGTGCCAGCAGCCAGGCCTGGCAAGGGAACATTCAGTACTTC. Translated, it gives CASSQAWQGNIQYF.